The clone carrying this TCR beta chain was observed many times. Time point denoted: after trial treatment. Treatment of the sample: LDRT plus nivolumab, ipilimumab, low-dose cyclophosphamide and aspirin (RACIN trial). As a condition of eligibility, patients had advanced solid tumors lacking tumor-infiltrating lymphocytes. Primers targeting TRAV and TRBV primed first-strand cDNA, covering alpha and beta chains. A constant-region primer paired with the V-primer adapter amplified TCRs over about 20 PCR cycles. In TCRdb, the reads were re-called with MiXCR into one record per CDR3 protein. There are just over 90,000 distinct CDR3 sequences in the sample; roughly 19% occur only once, and 9.5% to 15% lies in the top ten. This sample was included in a study of low-dose radiotherapy and immunotherapy resistance in tumors. Study-level information: 1 Gy per fraction was delivered to Cohort 2 every two weeks, for 13 Gy total over 26 weeks. Each patient was administered nivolumab intravenously at 240 mg, which was a flat dose, every two weeks, along with intravenous ipilimumab at 1 mg/kg every six weeks. It was every two weeks, one day before radiation and immunotherapy, that intravenous cyclophosphamide 200 mg/m2 was given.

Between the trimmed V and J ends, which lost 0 bases and 4 bases, there was a span of 10 bases. The CDR3 contains 14 residues. Germline CDR1 reads ENHRY; CDR2 reads SYGVKD. The source is a female donor with ovarian cancer. The V and J genes are TRBV10-3 and TRBJ2-7; D perhaps matches TRBD2 (6 bases). Sequencing was performed on PBMCs, taken after low-dose radiotherapy plus immunotherapy. The CDR3 reads CAISESNRGYEQYF. DNA for the CDR3: TGTGCCATCAGTGAGTCGAACCGGGGGTACGAGCAGTACTTC.